The 18 T cell receptor beta chains below were found in one sample sequenced in a study of control samples from healthy donors and cancer patients. This table comes from immunoSEQ multiplex PCR, and its TCRdb copy is limited to in-frame clones, with some not included. In the table there are tens of thousands of clones, approximately 86% of which are singletons. The sequenced material came from PBMCs. Every receptor here comes from a man aged 55 to 70 with head and neck cancer.

The V call is TRBV11-1, the J call TRBJ1-1, with D tentatively TRBD1 (6 bases). Trimming stripped 2 bases from V and 12 bases from J, with 16 bases between. Germline V lookup: CDR1 SGHAT, CDR2 FQDESV (reference sequence). There are 13 residues in the CDR3. The CDR3 here is CASSLSFGGETFF. CDR3 DNA: TGTGCCAGCAGCTTATCATTCGGGGGCGAAACTTTCTTT.

The rearrangement joins TRBV4-1 to TRBJ2-3, with 9 bases aligning to TRBD2. The trim removed 1 base at V and 6 bases at J, leaving 5 bases unmatched. The CDR3 covers 15 residues. The germline CDR1 and CDR2 sequences are MGHRA and YSYEKL. CDR3 nucleotides: TGCGCCAGCAGCCAAGCTATAGCGGGGGTGGATACGCAGTATTTT. This gives the protein CASSQAIAGVDTQYF.

This sequence joins TRBV6-5 and TRBJ2-7; D unresolved. In germline, CDR1 is MNHEY, CDR2 SVGAGI. V was clipped by 0 bases and J by 0 bases, with 9 bases between them. This CDR3 contains 15 residues. In DNA, the CDR3 is TGTGCCAGCAGTTACTCGGGGTCTCTCTCCTACGAGCAGTACTTC. Encoded protein: CASSYSGSLSYEQYF.

This clone was seen only a few times. The chain has TRBV10-3 and TRBJ1-3; unclear D gene. There are 14 residues in the CDR3. V lost 5 bases to trimming and J lost 3 bases, with 11 bases between them. CDR1 and CDR2 (germline): ENHRY, SYGVKD. This CDR3 is CAISQEKLGNTIYF. The CDR3, as DNA: TGTGCCATCAGTCAGGAGAAACTTGGAAACACCATATATTTT.

The J gene is TRBJ2-3, the V gene TRBV5-1; D is unclear. The germline V and J ends were trimmed by 7 bases and 2 bases, with 14 bases remaining between them. CDR1 and CDR2 (germline): SGHRS, YFSETQ. The CDR3 has 14 residues. CDR3 in DNA: TGCGCCAGCGATGAATTCGGAACCACAGATACGCAGTATTTT. Translation gives CASDEFGTTDTQYF.

The genes are TRBV25-1 and TRBJ2-3; TRBD1 might be the D (5 bases). Germline lookup yields CDR1 MGHDK and CDR2 SYGVNS. V gave up 4 bases and J gave up 3 bases, with 11 bases separating them. The CDR3 is 14 amino acids. The CDR3 bases are TGTGCCAGCAGTGCTGGGGCCCTAACAGATACGCAGTATTTT. Translated, it gives CASSAGALTDTQYF.

The V call is TRBV6-4, the J call TRBJ1-5; tentatively, D is TRBD1 (5 bases). Germline V CDR1 and CDR2: MRHNA, SNTAGT. This CDR3 has 14 amino acids. The V end was cut by 2 bases, the J end by 8 bases, with 13 bases between. CDR3 coding DNA: TGTGCCAGCAGTGACGTTTTCCAGGGCAAGCCCCAGCATTTT. Translating it yields CASSDVFQGKPQHF.

V is TRBV11-3 and J is TRBJ2-1, with a weak D call TRBD1 (5 bases). Trimming removed 5 bases from V and 0 bases from J, with 11 bases in between. This CDR3 is 15 amino acids long. CDR1 is SGHNT, CDR2 YENEEA, per germline. CDR3 residues: CASSPGRGSYNEQFF. DNA for the CDR3: TGTGCCAGCAGCCCAGGAAGGGGCTCCTACAATGAGCAGTTCTTC.

Written as DNA, the CDR3 is TGTGCCAGCAGTTTATCCGGACAGGGGGCGCCCGGGGCCAACGTCCTGACTTTC. It specifies CASSLSGQGAPGANVLTF. The V call is TRBV27, the J call TRBJ2-6; the match to TRBD1 covers 11 bases. This CDR3 comprises 18 residues. The germline V gene has CDR1 MNHEY and CDR2 SMNVEV (reference sequence). Unmatched junction bases numbered 5, after V lost 0 bases and J lost 4 bases.

The rearrangement links TRBV11-2 to TRBJ1-1; D ambiguous. Trimming left V 0 bases short and J 1 base short, with 9 bases between. The CDR3 totals 15 residues. Germline V CDR1 and CDR2: SGHAT, FQNNGV. The CDR3 DNA reads TGTGCCAGCAGCTTAGAGAGTTCCCCGAACACTGAAGCTTTCTTT. Translated, it gives CASSLESSPNTEAFF.

The rearrangement uses TRBV6-5 and TRBJ1-1; D is ambiguous. The CDR3 spans 14 residues. CDR1 is MNHEY and CDR2 is SVGAGI in the germline V gene. The germline V and J ends were trimmed by 5 bases and 0 bases, with 10 bases remaining between them. The CDR3 sequence: CASSQTHLNTEAFF. The CDR3 DNA reads as TGTGCCAGCAGTCAAACACACCTGAACACTGAAGCTTTCTTT.

CDR3 sequence reads: CASSKPGHVSPKSYEQYF. Here the CDR3 DNA reads TGTGCCAGCAGCAAACCAGGACATGTATCTCCTAAATCCTACGAGCAGTACTTC. The rearrangement uses TRBV21-1 and TRBJ2-7; the table gives TRBD1 as D, unverified against the DNA. TRBV21-1 is reported as a pseudogene. CDR3 size: 18 residues.

The chain is built from TRBV18 and TRBJ2-2; 9 positions agree with TRBD2. V gave up 2 bases and J gave up 4 bases; unmatched junction bases: 8. The CDR3 consists of 17 residues. CDR1 and CDR2 from the germline V gene are KGHSH and LQKENI. DNA for the CDR3: TGTGCCAGCTCACCATCTGACGCGGGAGGGGGCACCGGGGAGCTGTTTTTT. This translates into CASSPSDAGGGTGELFF.

This chain connects TRBV7-2 to TRBJ1-5, with no clear D. Trimming left V 0 bases short and J 0 bases short, with 9 bases between. This CDR3 has 16 amino acids. Germline V CDR1 and CDR2: SGHTA, FQGNSA. The CDR3 spells CASSLAGRNSNQPQHF. Written as DNA, the CDR3 is TGTGCCAGCAGCTTAGCAGGACGGAATAGCAATCAGCCCCAGCATTTT.

This CDR3 reads CASSSDENIQYF. For the CDR3, the DNA is TGTGCCAGCAGCTCGGACGAGAACATTCAGTACTTC. This sequence joins TRBV7-2 and TRBJ2-4; no reliable D call. The CDR3 extends over 12 amino acids. V lost 4 bases and J lost 7, with 8 bases in between. CDR1 SGHTA and CDR2 FQGNSA come from the germline V gene.

This chain joins TRBV4-1 and TRBJ2-1, with 13 bases aligning to TRBD2. The CDR3 contains 18 residues. Looked up from germline, CDR1 is MGHRA and CDR2 is YSYEKL. V dropped 4 bases and J dropped 6; count of bases not matched to a gene: 12. The CDR3, as DNA: TGCGCCAGCAGCCGAAACTCACTAGCGGGGGGGCGAGGCAATGAGCAGTTCTTC. Translation gives CASSRNSLAGGRGNEQFF.

V and J are TRBV30 and TRBJ2-2, with 7 bases aligning to TRBD1. J gave up 1 base and V 1 base, and 6 bases lay outside the gene matches. Germline V gene lookup returns CDR1 GTSNPN and CDR2 SVGIG (reference sequence). The CDR3 covers 16 residues. CDR3 sequence: CAWSGRGLRNTGELFF. The DNA of the CDR3 is TGTGCCTGGAGTGGAAGGGGGCTACGGAACACCGGGGAGCTGTTTTTT. Supplemented by reference TRBV30 and TRBJ2-2, the full variable domain reads SQTIHQWPATLVQPVGSPLSLECTVEGTSNPNLYWYRQAAGRGLQLLFYSVGIGQISSEVPQNLSASRPQDRQFILSSKKLLLSDSGFYLCAWSGRGLRNTGELFFGEGSRLTVL.

This chain joins TRBV24-1 and TRBJ2-5; D remains ambiguous. V was cut by 4 bases and J by 4 bases, with 12 bases left in between. Germline CDR1 reads KGHDR; CDR2 reads SFDVKD. The length of the CDR3 is 14 residues. CDR3 protein: CATSEGAGRETQYF. CDR3 DNA: TGTGCCACCAGTGAGGGTGCCGGGCGAGAGACCCAGTACTTC.